This T cell receptor (beta chain) comes out of a study of cytomegalovirus exposure and HLA in healthy donors. Study-level findings and limits: Some public TCRs appeared in many individuals, while most sequences were rare. The study listed under 200 cytomegalovirus-associated TCR beta chains. Confirmation in vitro established that a few CMV-associated chains were specific for CMV antigens.

Points on this clone: The antigen is unknown.

The repertoire was sequenced with immunoSEQ multiplex PCR; TCRdb's copy has only in-frame clones and lacks some. The sample carries more than 110,000 clones, 86% recorded once. The germline V gene has CDR1 SNHLY and CDR2 FYNNEI. The CDR3 is 22 residues long. The V segment lost 3 bases and the J segment 1 base; nucleotides outside the gene matches: 22. J is TRBJ2-3 and V is TRBV2; TRBD2 agrees at 10 bases. Sequencing was done on a sample of PBMCs. The TCR comes from a man younger than 35 in good health and CMV-seronegative. CDR3 DNA sequence: TGTGCCAGCAGTGATATAGGAGCCGCGGGGCTAGCGGGGGACCCTCGCACAGATACGCAGTATTTT. It is translated as CASSDIGAAGLAGDPRTDTQYF.